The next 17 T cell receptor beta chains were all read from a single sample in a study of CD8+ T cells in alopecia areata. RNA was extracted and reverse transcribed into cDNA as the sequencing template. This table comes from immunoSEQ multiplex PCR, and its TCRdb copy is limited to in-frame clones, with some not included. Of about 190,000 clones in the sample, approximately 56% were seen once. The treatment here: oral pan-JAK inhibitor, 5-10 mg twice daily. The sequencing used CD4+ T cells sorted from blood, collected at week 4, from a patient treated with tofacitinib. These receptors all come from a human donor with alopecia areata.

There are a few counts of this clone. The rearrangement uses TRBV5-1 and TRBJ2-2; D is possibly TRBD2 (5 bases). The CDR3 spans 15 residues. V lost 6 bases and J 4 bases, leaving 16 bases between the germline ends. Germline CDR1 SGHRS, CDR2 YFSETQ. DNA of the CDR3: TGCGCCAGCACGAGAGCAGCGGAACTCACCGGGGAGCTGTTTTTT. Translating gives CASTRAAELTGELFF.

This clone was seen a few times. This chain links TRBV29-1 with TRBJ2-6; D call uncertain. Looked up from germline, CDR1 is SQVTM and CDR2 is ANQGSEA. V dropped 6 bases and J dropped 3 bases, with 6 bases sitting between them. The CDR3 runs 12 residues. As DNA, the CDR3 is TGCAGCGTCCGCGTTGGGGCCAACGTCCTGACTTTC. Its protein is CSVRVGANVLTF. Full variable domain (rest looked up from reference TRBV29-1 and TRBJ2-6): SAVISQKPSRDICQRGTSLTIQCQVDSQVTMMFWYRQQPGQSLTLIATANQGSEATYESGFVIDKFPISRPNLTFSTLTVSNMSPEDSSIYLCSVRVGANVLTFGAGSRLTVL.

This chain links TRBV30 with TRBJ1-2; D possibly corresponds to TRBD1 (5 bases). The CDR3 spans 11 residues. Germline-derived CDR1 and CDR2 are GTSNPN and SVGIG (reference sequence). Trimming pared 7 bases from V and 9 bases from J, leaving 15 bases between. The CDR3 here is CALVQEGSYTF. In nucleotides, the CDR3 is TGTGCCTTGGTTCAGGAGGGGAGCTACACCTTC.

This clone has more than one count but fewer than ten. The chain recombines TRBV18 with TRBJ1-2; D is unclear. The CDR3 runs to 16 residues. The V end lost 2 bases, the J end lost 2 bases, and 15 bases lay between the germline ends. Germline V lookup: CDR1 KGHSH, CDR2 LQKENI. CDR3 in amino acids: CASSPSRAQTNYGYTF. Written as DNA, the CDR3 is TGTGCCAGCTCACCATCCCGGGCCCAGACGAACTATGGCTACACCTTC.

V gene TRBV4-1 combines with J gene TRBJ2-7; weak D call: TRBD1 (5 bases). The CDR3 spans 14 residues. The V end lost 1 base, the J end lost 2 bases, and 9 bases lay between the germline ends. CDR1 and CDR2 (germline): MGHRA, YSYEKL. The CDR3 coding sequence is TGCGCCAGCAGCCAAGTACAGGCGGCCTACGAGCAGTACTTC. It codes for CASSQVQAAYEQYF.

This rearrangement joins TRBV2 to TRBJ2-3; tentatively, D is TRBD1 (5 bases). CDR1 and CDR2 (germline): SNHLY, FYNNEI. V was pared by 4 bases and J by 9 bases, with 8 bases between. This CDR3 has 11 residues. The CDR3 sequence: CASSGRATQYF. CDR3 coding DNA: TGTGCCAGCAGTGGCAGGGCAACGCAGTATTTT.

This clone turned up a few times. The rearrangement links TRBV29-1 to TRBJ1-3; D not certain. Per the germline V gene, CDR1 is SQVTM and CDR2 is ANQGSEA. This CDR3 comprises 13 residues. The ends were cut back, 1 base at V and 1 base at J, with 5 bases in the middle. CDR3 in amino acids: CSVEGRSGNTIYF. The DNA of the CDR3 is TGCAGCGTTGAAGGACGATCTGGAAACACCATATATTTT.

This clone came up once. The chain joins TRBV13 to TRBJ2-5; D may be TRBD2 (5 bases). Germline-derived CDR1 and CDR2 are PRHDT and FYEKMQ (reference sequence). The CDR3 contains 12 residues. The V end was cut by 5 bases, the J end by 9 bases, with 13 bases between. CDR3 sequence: CASSTSNGAQYF. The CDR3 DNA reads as TGTGCCAGCAGCACCTCAAACGGGGCCCAGTACTTC. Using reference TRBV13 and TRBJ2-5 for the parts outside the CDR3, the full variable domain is AAGVIQSPRHLIKEKRETATLKCYPIPRHDTVYWYQQGPGQDPQFLISFYEKMQSDKGSIPDRFSAQQFSDYHSELNMSSLELGDSALYFCASSTSNGAQYFGPGTRLLVL.

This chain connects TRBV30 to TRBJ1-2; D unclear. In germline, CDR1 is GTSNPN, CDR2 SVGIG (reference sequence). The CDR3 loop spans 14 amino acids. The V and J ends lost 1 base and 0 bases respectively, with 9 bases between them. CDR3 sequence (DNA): TGTGCCTGGAGTGACCTCACCTCTAACTATGGCTACACCTTC. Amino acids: CAWSDLTSNYGYTF.

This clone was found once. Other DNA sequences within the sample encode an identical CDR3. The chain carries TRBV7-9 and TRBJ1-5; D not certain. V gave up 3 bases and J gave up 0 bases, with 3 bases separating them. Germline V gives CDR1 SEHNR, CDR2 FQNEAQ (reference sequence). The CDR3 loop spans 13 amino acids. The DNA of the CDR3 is TGTGCCAGCAGCTTGGATAGCAATCAGCCCCAGCATTTT. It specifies CASSLDSNQPQHF.

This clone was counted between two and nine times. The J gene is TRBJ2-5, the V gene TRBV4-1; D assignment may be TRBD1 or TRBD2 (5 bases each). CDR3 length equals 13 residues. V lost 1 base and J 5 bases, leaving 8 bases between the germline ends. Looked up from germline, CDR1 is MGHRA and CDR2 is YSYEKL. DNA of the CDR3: TGCGCCAGCAGCCAAGGCTGGGGGGAGACCCAGTACTTC. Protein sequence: CASSQGWGETQYF.

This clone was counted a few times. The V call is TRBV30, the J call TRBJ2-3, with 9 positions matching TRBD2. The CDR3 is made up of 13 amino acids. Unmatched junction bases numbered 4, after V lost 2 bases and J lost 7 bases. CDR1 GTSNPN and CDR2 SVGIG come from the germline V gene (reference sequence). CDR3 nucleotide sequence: TGTGCCTGGAGTATAGCGGGAGCAAATACGCAGTATTTT. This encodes CAWSIAGANTQYF. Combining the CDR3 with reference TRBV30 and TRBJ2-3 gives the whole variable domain SQTIHQWPATLVQPVGSPLSLECTVEGTSNPNLYWYRQAAGRGLQLLFYSVGIGQISSEVPQNLSASRPQDRQFILSSKKLLLSDSGFYLCAWSIAGANTQYFGPGTRLTVL.

The CDR3 DNA sequence: TGCAGTGCCTCACGGGAGCAAGAGACCCAGTACTTC. It is translated as CSASREQETQYF. The chain links TRBV29-1 to TRBJ2-5, with D perhaps matching TRBD2 (6 bases). Germline V gives CDR1 SQVTM, CDR2 ANQGSEA. The CDR3 has 12 amino acids. The complete variable domain, with remaining parts taken from reference TRBV29-1 and TRBJ2-5, reads SAVISQKPSRDICQRGTSLTIQCQVDSQVTMMFWYRQQPGQSLTLIATANQGSEATYESGFVIDKFPISRPNLTFSTLTVSNMSPEDSSIYLCSASREQETQYFGPGTRLLVL.

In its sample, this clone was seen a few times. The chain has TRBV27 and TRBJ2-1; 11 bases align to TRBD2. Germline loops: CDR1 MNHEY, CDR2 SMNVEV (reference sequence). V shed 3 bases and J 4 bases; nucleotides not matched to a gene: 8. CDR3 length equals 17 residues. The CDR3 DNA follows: TGTGCCAGCAGTTTCAGCGGGACTAGCGGAACATACAATGAGCAGTTCTTC. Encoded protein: CASSFSGTSGTYNEQFF.

This chain's CDR3 is CASSALDRGAGANVLTF. In nucleotides, the CDR3 is TGTGCCAGCAGTGCGCTGGACAGGGGAGCCGGGGCCAACGTCCTGACTTTC. This chain links TRBV25-1 with TRBJ2-6; 9 bases are a match to TRBD1. Germline V CDR1 and CDR2: MGHDK, SYGVNS. The CDR3 consists of 17 residues. Trimming took 4 bases from V and 4 from J; bases not matched to a gene: 8.

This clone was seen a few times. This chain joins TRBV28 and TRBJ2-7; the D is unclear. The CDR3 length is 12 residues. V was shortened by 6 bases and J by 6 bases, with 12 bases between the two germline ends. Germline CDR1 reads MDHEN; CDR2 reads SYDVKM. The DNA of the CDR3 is TGTGCCAGCAGCCTAAACAGCCCCGAGCAGTACTTC. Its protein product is CASSLNSPEQYF. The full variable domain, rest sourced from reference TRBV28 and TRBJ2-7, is DVKVTQSSRYLVKRTGEKVFLECVQDMDHENMFWYRQDPGLGLRLIYFSYDVKMKEKGDIPEGYSVSREKKERFSLILESASTNQTSMYLCASSLNSPEQYFGPGTRLTVT.

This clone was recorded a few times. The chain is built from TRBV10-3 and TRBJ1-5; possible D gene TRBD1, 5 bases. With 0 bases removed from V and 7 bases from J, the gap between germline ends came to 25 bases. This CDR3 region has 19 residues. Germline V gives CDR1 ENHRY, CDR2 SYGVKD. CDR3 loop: CAISESRDLGVRERQPQHF. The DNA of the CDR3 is TGTGCCATCAGTGAGTCGAGGGACTTGGGGGTTCGTGAGAGACAGCCCCAGCATTTT.